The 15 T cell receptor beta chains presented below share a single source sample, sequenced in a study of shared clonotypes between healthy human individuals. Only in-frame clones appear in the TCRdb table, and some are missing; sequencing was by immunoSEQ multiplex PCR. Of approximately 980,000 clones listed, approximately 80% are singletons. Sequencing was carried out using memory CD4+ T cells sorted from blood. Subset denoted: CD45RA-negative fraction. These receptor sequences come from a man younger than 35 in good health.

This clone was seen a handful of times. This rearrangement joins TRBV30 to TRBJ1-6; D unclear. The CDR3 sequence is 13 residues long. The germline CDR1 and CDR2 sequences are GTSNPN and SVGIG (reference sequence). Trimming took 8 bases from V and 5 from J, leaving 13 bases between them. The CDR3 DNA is TGTGCCAGCGCAAGTAACGATAATTCACCCCTCCACTTT. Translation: CASASNDNSPLHF. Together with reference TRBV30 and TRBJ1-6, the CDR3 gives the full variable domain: SQTIHQWPATLVQPVGSPLSLECTVEGTSNPNLYWYRQAAGRGLQLLFYSVGIGQISSEVPQNLSASRPQDRQFILSSKKLLLSDSGFYLCASASNDNSPLHFGNGTRLTVT.

CDR3 sequence (DNA): TGTGCCAGCAGTAGGACTATGTATGAAAAACTGTTTTTT. Residues: CASSRTMYEKLFF. This chain joins TRBV6-5 and TRBJ1-4; D not resolved. This CDR3 has 13 amino acids. V lost 5 bases to trimming and J lost 6 bases, with 10 bases between them. Germline CDR1 and CDR2: MNHEY and SVGAGI.

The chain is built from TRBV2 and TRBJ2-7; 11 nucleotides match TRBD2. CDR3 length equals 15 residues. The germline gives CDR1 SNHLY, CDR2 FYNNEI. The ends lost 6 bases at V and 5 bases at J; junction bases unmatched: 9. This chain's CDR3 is CASRILGLADDEQYF. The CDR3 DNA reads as TGTGCCAGCAGGATCCTGGGACTAGCGGATGACGAGCAGTACTTC.

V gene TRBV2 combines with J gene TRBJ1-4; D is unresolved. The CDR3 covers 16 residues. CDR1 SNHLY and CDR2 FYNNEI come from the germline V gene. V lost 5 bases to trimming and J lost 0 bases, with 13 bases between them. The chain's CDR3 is CASSTGGPSTNEKLFF. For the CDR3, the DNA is TGTGCCAGCAGTACGGGTGGGCCTTCAACTAATGAAAAACTGTTTTTT.

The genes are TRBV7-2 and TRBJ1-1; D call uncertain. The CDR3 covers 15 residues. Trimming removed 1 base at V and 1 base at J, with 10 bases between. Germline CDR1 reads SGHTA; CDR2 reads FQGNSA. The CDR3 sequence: CASSLESGGNTEAFF. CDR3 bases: TGTGCCAGCAGCTTAGAAAGTGGTGGGAACACTGAAGCTTTCTTT.

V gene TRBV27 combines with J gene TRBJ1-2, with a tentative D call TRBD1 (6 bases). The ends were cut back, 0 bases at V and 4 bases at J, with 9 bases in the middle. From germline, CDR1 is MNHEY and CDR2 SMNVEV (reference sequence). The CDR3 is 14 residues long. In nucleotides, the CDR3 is TGTGCCAGCAGTTTATCGGGGGGCGGCTATGGCTACACCTTC. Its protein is CASSLSGGGYGYTF.

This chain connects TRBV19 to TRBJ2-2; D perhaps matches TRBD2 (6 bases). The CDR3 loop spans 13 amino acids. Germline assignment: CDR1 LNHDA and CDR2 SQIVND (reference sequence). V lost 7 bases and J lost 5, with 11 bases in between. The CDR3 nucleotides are TGTGCCAGTACTCTCGGGGGAACCGGGGAGCTGTTTTTT. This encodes CASTLGGTGELFF.

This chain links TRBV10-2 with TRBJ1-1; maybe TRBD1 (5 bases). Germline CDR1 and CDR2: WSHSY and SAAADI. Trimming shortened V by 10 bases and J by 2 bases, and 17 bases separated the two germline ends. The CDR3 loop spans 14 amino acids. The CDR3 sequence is CATSQGRPNTEAFF. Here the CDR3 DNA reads TGCGCCACCTCGCAGGGCAGGCCCAACACTGAAGCTTTCTTT.

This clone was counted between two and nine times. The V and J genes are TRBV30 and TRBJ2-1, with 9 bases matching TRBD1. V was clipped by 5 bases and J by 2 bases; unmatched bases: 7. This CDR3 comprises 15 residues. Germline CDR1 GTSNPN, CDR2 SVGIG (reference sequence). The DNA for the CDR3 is TGTGCCTGGGACGCCGGGGACAGGGCCTACAATGAGCAGTTCTTC. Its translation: CAWDAGDRAYNEQFF.

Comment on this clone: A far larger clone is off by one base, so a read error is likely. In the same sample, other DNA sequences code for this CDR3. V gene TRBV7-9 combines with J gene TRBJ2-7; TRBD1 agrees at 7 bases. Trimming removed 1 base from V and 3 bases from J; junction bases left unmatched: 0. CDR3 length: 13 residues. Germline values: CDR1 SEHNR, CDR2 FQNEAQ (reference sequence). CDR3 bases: TGTGCCAGCAGCTTAGGGGACAGCTACGAGCAGTACTTC. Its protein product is CASSLGDSYEQYF.

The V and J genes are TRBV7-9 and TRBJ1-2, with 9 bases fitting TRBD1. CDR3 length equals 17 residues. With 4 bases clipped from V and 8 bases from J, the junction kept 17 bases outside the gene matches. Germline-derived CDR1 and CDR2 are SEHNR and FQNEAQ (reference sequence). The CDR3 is CASSSRRTPGQGGGYTF. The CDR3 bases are TGTGCCAGCAGCTCAAGGCGAACTCCGGGACAGGGAGGAGGCTACACCTTC.

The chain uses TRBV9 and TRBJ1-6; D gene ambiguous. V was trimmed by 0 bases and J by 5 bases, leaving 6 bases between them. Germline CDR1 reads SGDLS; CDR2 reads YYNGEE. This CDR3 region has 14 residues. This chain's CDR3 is CASSVGLDNSPLHF. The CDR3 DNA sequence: TGTGCCAGCAGCGTAGGACTTGATAATTCACCCCTCCACTTT. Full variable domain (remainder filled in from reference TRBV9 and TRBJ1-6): DSGVTQTPKHLITATGQRVTLRCSPRSGDLSVYWYQQSLDQGLQFLIQYYNGEERAKGNILERFSAQQFPDLHSELNLSSLELGDSALYFCASSVGLDNSPLHFGNGTRLTVT.

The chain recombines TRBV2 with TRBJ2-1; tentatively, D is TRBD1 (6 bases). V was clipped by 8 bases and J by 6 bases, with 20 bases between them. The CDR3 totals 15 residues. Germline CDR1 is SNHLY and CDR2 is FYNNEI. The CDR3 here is CASASGRQGFNEQFF. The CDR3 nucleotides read TGTGCCAGCGCCTCAGGCAGGCAGGGGTTCAATGAGCAGTTCTTC.

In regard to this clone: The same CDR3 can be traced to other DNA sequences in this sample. The CDR3 sequence is CASSPPGQGAGEQYF. Written as DNA, the CDR3 is TGTGCCAGCTCACCACCGGGACAGGGGGCGGGTGAGCAGTACTTC. V usage is TRBV18 and J usage is TRBJ2-7, with TRBD1 identical over 12 bases. Germline assignment: CDR1 KGHSH and CDR2 LQKENI. CDR3 length: 15 amino acids. J lost 7 bases, V lost 0 bases, and 4 bases had no gene match.

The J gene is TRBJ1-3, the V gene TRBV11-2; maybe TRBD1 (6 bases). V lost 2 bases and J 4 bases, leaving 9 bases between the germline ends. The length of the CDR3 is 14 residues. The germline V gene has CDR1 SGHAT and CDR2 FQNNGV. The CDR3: CASSLLGQGNTIYF. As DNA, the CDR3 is TGTGCCAGCAGCTTACTCGGACAGGGAAACACCATATATTTT.